What follows are 30 T cell receptor beta chains derived from one specimen sequenced in a study of shared T cell receptors in the human thymus. Some clones are missing from TCRdb's copy, which holds only in-frame ones; the method was immunoSEQ multiplex PCR. The sample has fewer than 700,000 clones, 88% seen once. The sample was also linked to a second study, of human thymus T cells.

What was sequenced was thymocytes. The receptors originated from a boy younger than two with a congenital heart defect.

Note on this clone: Other DNA sequences in the same sample also yield this CDR3. The V call is TRBV9, the J call TRBJ2-7, with D unclear. V was shortened by 0 bases and J by 1 base, with 8 bases between the two germline ends. The CDR3 extends over 14 amino acids. Germline values: CDR1 SGDLS, CDR2 YYNGEE. This chain's CDR3 is CASSVGSRSYEQYF. The CDR3 DNA reads as TGTGCCAGCAGCGTAGGGAGTAGGTCCTACGAGCAGTACTTC.

The chain couples TRBV4-2 to TRBJ2-7; 8 positions agree with TRBD2. This CDR3 spans 16 amino acids. V was pared by 5 bases and J by 3 bases, with 12 bases of the junction left unmatched. Germline V gene sequence: CDR1 LGHNA, CDR2 YNFKEQ. CDR3 DNA: TGTGCCAGCAGCTCCCCGGCGACTAGCGACCTCTACGAGCAGTACTTC. Protein: CASSSPATSDLYEQYF.

The chain employs TRBV9 and TRBJ2-5; 7 bases fit TRBD1. The V segment lost 0 bases and the J segment 0 bases; nucleotides outside the gene matches: 8. There are 17 residues in the CDR3. Germline V lookup: CDR1 SGDLS, CDR2 YYNGEE. CDR3 coding DNA: TGTGCCAGCAGCGTAGACCCTGGGACAGCCCACCAAGAGACCCAGTACTTC. It yields the protein CASSVDPGTAHQETQYF.

The chain uses TRBV6-6 and TRBJ1-4; 7 bases fit TRBD1. Germline loops: CDR1 MNHNY, CDR2 SVGAGI (reference sequence). This CDR3 has 15 residues. Trimming took 2 bases from V and 3 from J; bases not matched to a gene: 3. The CDR3 region is CASSYNTGANEKLFF. The DNA of the CDR3 is TGTGCCAGCAGTTACAACACAGGGGCTAATGAAAAACTGTTTTTT.

The chain has TRBV4-1 and TRBJ2-7; 10 bases line up with TRBD2. CDR1 is MGHRA and CDR2 is YSYEKL in the germline V gene. V shed 0 bases, J shed 5 bases, and the junction held 16 bases outside the gene matches. The CDR3 has 19 residues. CDR3 in DNA: TGCGCCAGCAGCCAAGAGGGAGTGGGAGCGGGAGGGCGTGAGAACGAGCAGTACTTC. Its protein is CASSQEGVGAGGRENEQYF.

The chain has TRBV25-1 and TRBJ2-5; D uncertain. This CDR3 is built from 16 residues. V shed 0 bases and J shed 1 base, with 12 bases lying between them. CDR1 MGHDK and CDR2 SYGVNS come from the germline V gene. The CDR3 DNA sequence: TGTGCCAGCAGTGAATATATGAACAGACCCCAAGAGACCCAGTACTTC. Translating it yields CASSEYMNRPQETQYF.

The rearrangement links TRBV6-6 to TRBJ1-2; TRBD1 agrees at 10 bases. This CDR3 is built from 14 residues. Per germline, CDR1 MNHNY and CDR2 SVGAGI (reference sequence). The V gene end was trimmed by 6 bases and the J gene end by 7 bases; junction bases not matched to a gene: 8. The DNA for the CDR3 is TGTGCCAGCAGCCGGGACAGGGGAGTAGGTGGCTACACCTTC. It is translated as CASSRDRGVGGYTF.

The chain couples TRBV9 to TRBJ2-1, with D uncertain. There are 14 residues in the CDR3. Germline CDR1 and CDR2: SGDLS and YYNGEE. Deletions cut 4 bases from V and 3 bases from J, with 11 bases between. CDR3 residues: CASSPGRDYNEQFF. CDR3 in DNA: TGTGCCAGCAGCCCAGGCAGAGACTACAATGAGCAGTTCTTC.

The V gene is TRBV11-2, the J gene TRBJ1-1; no clear D gene. The CDR3 sequence is 16 residues long. Trimming left V 3 bases short and J 4 bases short, with 18 bases between. Looked up from germline, CDR1 is SGHAT and CDR2 is FQNNGV. CDR3 bases: TGTGCCAGCAGCTTTTCATCCTTTCCGGGGAGCACTGAAGCTTTCTTT. Its protein is CASSFSSFPGSTEAFF.

The chain combines TRBV15 with TRBJ2-7, with 7 bases matching TRBD2. With V trimmed by 1 base and J by 3 bases, 9 bases remained unmatched. The CDR3 sequence is 16 residues long. Germline lookup yields CDR1 LNHNV and CDR2 YYDKDF (reference sequence). The CDR3 protein is CATSRVERDHFYEQYF. In DNA, the CDR3 is TGTGCCACCAGCAGAGTGGAGCGGGACCACTTCTACGAGCAGTACTTC.

This chain uses TRBV4-3 with TRBJ2-1, with 14 positions matching TRBD2. V lost 0 bases, J lost 9 bases, and 7 bases stayed unmatched. Germline V gene lookup returns CDR1 LGHNA and CDR2 YSLEER. This CDR3 has 17 amino acids. The CDR3 loop is CASSQDLGGTSGGEQFF. The CDR3 DNA reads as TGCGCCAGCAGCCAAGATCTAGGGGGGACTAGCGGGGGTGAGCAGTTCTTC.

The chain carries TRBV4-3 and TRBJ1-1; D unclear. Germline V gene data show CDR1 as LGHNA and CDR2 as YSLEER. V was trimmed by 0 bases and J by 0 bases, leaving 11 bases between them. This CDR3 is built from 16 residues. CDR3 region: CASSQDFRAMNTEAFF. CDR3 nucleotide sequence: TGCGCCAGCAGCCAAGATTTTCGAGCGATGAACACTGAAGCTTTCTTT.

This chain joins TRBV30 and TRBJ2-1; 10 bases map to TRBD2. The V gene end was trimmed by 5 bases and the J gene end by 5 bases; junction bases not matched to a gene: 3. Germline CDR1 reads GTSNPN; CDR2 reads SVGIG (reference sequence). The CDR3 loop spans 13 amino acids. The CDR3 DNA reads TGTGCCTGGGTTGGACTAGCGGACAATGAGCAGTTCTTC. Protein: CAWVGLADNEQFF.

The J gene is TRBJ2-7, the V gene TRBV7-9; 11 nucleotides agree with TRBD1. CDR1 and CDR2 from the germline V gene are SEHNR and FQNEAQ (reference sequence). The CDR3 runs to 18 residues. Trimming took 6 bases from V and 0 from J; bases not matched to a gene: 13. The CDR3 here is CASSPLPRDRGSSYEQYF. In DNA, the CDR3 is TGTGCCAGCAGTCCCCTCCCGCGGGACAGGGGGTCCTCCTACGAGCAGTACTTC.

This chain joins TRBV9 and TRBJ1-2; 8 bases are a match to TRBD1. Germline V gene lookup returns CDR1 SGDLS and CDR2 YYNGEE. The CDR3 extends over 13 amino acids. After removal of 3 bases from V and 4 bases from J, the junction contained 2 bases not matched to a gene. The CDR3 reads CASSATGGYGYTF. DNA for the CDR3: TGTGCCAGCAGCGCAACAGGGGGCTATGGCTACACCTTC. The complete variable domain, with remaining parts taken from reference TRBV9 and TRBJ1-2, reads DSGVTQTPKHLITATGQRVTLRCSPRSGDLSVYWYQQSLDQGLQFLIQYYNGEERAKGNILERFSAQQFPDLHSELNLSSLELGDSALYFCASSATGGYGYTFGSGTRLTVV.

This clone was seen only once. The chain has TRBV7-2 and TRBJ1-2; a weak D match, TRBD1 (6 bases). The germline V gene has CDR1 SGHTA and CDR2 FQGNSA. This CDR3 comprises 14 residues. Trimming shortened V by 5 bases and J by 8 bases, and 18 bases separated the two germline ends. This CDR3 reads CASSPVAGDNGYTF. The CDR3 bases are TGTGCCAGCAGCCCGGTGGCGGGGGACAACGGCTACACCTTC.

The chain couples TRBV6-1 to TRBJ1-2; possibly TRBD1 for D (5 bases). Trimming took 4 bases from V and 0 from J, leaving 12 bases between them. CDR3 length equals 15 residues. Looked up from germline, CDR1 is MNHNS and CDR2 is SASEGT. The CDR3 spells CASSGPGLANYGYTF. CDR3 nucleotides: TGTGCCAGCAGTGGGCCAGGGCTAGCTAACTATGGCTACACCTTC.

This chain links TRBV5-6 with TRBJ2-3; D is ambiguous. Germline V gives CDR1 SGHDT, CDR2 YYEEEE. Trimming shortened V by 0 bases and J by 3 bases, and 14 bases separated the two germline ends. The CDR3 runs 16 residues. CDR3 sequence (DNA): TGTGCCAGCAGCTTGGAATCGGCCCGGGTTACAGATACGCAGTATTTT. It is translated as CASSLESARVTDTQYF.

This clone was observed a single time. V is TRBV2 and J is TRBJ2-5; no definite D call. The V gene's germline CDR1 is SNHLY and CDR2 FYNNEI. Trimming took 6 bases from V and 5 from J, leaving 22 bases between them. The CDR3 contains 16 residues. The DNA of the CDR3 is TGTGCCAGCAGGGCCACCCCGATGCGGCCGAGGGAGACCCAGTACTTC. It specifies CASRATPMRPRETQYF. Filled out from reference TRBV2 and TRBJ2-5, the complete variable domain reads EPEVTQTPSHQVTQMGQEVILRCVPISNHLYFYWYRQILGQKVEFLVSFYNNEISEKSEIFDDQFSVERPDGSNFTLKIRSTKLEDSAMYFCASRATPMRPRETQYFGPGTRLLVL.

The V gene is TRBV27, the J gene TRBJ2-7; D perhaps matches TRBD2 (6 bases). The V and J ends lost 5 bases and 0 bases respectively, with 23 bases between them. Looked up from germline, CDR1 is MNHEY and CDR2 is SMNVEV (reference sequence). The CDR3 sequence is 18 residues long. CDR3 DNA sequence: TGTGCCAGCAGTCACGGAGGGACTCTAGCGCCCAGCTCCTACGAGCAGTACTTC. Its translation: CASSHGGTLAPSSYEQYF.

V gene TRBV6-1 combines with J gene TRBJ1-2, with 7 bases aligning to TRBD1. The junction had 12 bases not matched to a gene; V was cut back by 5 bases and J by 6 bases. Germline V CDR1 and CDR2: MNHNS, SASEGT. CDR3 size: 15 residues. The CDR3 loop is CASSLAGTEGNGYTF. CDR3 DNA: TGTGCCAGCAGTCTCGCGGGGACAGAGGGCAATGGCTACACCTTC.

This chain links TRBV25-1 with TRBJ2-1; 9 bases fit TRBD2. Trimming at V came to 3 bases and at J to 6 bases, leaving 3 bases not matched to a gene. The germline V gene has CDR1 MGHDK and CDR2 SYGVNS. CDR3 length equals 14 residues. CDR3 bases: TGTGCCAGCAGTGAGGAACTAGCGGGCAATGAGCAGTTCTTC. It is translated as CASSEELAGNEQFF.

This chain connects TRBV7-9 to TRBJ2-1; D uncertain. The CDR3 spans 13 residues. Deletions cut 0 bases from V and 10 bases from J, with 10 bases between. Germline CDR1 reads SEHNR; CDR2 reads FQNEAQ (reference sequence). As DNA, the CDR3 is TGTGCCAGCAGCTTAGCGAGGCTCCAGGAGCAGTTCTTC. Translating gives CASSLARLQEQFF.

This clone was seen only once. The chain combines TRBV19 with TRBJ2-7; D is perhaps TRBD2 (5 bases). The V end was cut by 5 bases, the J end by 5 bases, with 25 bases between. The CDR3 is 17 residues long. The germline CDR1 and CDR2 sequences are LNHDA and SQIVND (reference sequence). The CDR3 bases are TGTGCCAGTAGTCCTGTAGAGGGAAGGAAGGTTATCGACGAGCAGTACTTC. Translating it yields CASSPVEGRKVIDEQYF.

This clone has only one observation. The chain combines TRBV4-2 with TRBJ2-1; 8 bases map to TRBD2. CDR1 is LGHNA and CDR2 is YNFKEQ in the germline V gene. V was pared by 0 bases and J by 4 bases, with 8 bases of the junction left unmatched. The CDR3 runs 17 residues. The CDR3 DNA follows: TGTGCCAGCAGCCAAGAGTCCCCAGCGGGAGTTTACAATGAGCAGTTCTTC. Amino acid sequence: CASSQESPAGVYNEQFF.

This clone was seen just once. The chain employs TRBV11-2 and TRBJ2-5, with D maybe TRBD2 (5 bases). This CDR3 contains 14 residues. The V end was cut by 2 bases, the J end by 5 bases, with 12 bases between. Germline CDR1 reads SGHAT; CDR2 reads FQNNGV. The CDR3 nucleotides are TGTGCCAGCAGCTTACCAACGGGATTGGAGACCCAGTACTTC. Its protein is CASSLPTGLETQYF.

The V and J genes are TRBV7-8 and TRBJ1-5; D is perhaps TRBD1 (6 bases). CDR1 SGHVS and CDR2 FQNEAQ come from the germline V gene. The ends were cut back, 1 base at V and 1 base at J, with 8 bases in the middle. The CDR3 totals 15 residues. Written as DNA, the CDR3 is TGTGCCAGCAGCTTAGAGGACAGCAGCAATCAGCCCCAGCATTTT. Translation gives CASSLEDSSNQPQHF.

This chain links TRBV27 with TRBJ1-4; D is ambiguous. Trimming took off 7 bases at V and 3 bases at J, with 9 bases between the two ends. CDR3 length: 13 amino acids. Per germline, CDR1 MNHEY and CDR2 SMNVEV (reference sequence). CDR3 bases: TGTGCCAGCACCGGCGCGGCTAATGAAAAACTGTTTTTT. The encoded protein is CASTGAANEKLFF.

In this sample, this clone turned up once. The chain uses TRBV10-2 and TRBJ2-7, with 8 nucleotides matching TRBD2. This CDR3 has 14 amino acids. From germline, CDR1 is WSHSY and CDR2 SAAADI. V lost 5 bases to trimming and J lost 3 bases; unmatched junction nucleotides: 6. The CDR3 DNA is TGCGCCAGCAGTCCCCGGGAGGGGGGCTACGAGCAGTACTTC. Translation: CASSPREGGYEQYF.

This rearrangement joins TRBV13 to TRBJ1-2; D gene unclear. Per germline, CDR1 PRHDT and CDR2 FYEKMQ (reference sequence). This CDR3 region has 13 residues. Trimming left V 3 bases short and J 8 bases short, with 13 bases between. The CDR3 DNA sequence: TGTGCCAGCAGCTTTTGGTACCCAGCGGGCTACACCTTC. This encodes CASSFWYPAGYTF.